This TCR beta chain was sequenced for a study of blood T cell repertoires in COVID-19. The CDR3 has 13 amino acids. The germline gives CDR1 MNHNS, CDR2 SASEGT. The ends were cut back, 3 bases at V and 2 bases at J, with 5 bases in the middle. Authors' data handling: From reference gene primer amplification, estimates of nucleated cell counts were derived. Clones were sequenced by immunoSEQ multiplex PCR, and TCRdb holds only the in-frame ones, with some missing. The V and J calls and clone size are taken from that table; D and trimming were inferred from the DNA. The table includes 100,000 to 150,000 clones, 84% detected once.

This sequence joins TRBV6-1 and TRBJ1-3; D is possibly TRBD1 (5 bases). This receptor was taken from a man aged 60-69 years with acute or convalescent COVID-19. The sequenced sample was peripheral blood. CDR3 DNA sequence: TGTGCCAGCAGTGACAGGGCTGGAAACACCATATATTTT. This sequence encodes CASSDRAGNTIYF.